This TCR beta chain originates from a study of blood T cells in healthy people across ages. Regarding the study as a whole: Older age went with lower TCR beta diversity per million T cells, in a roughly linear way.

The authors ran a second PCR of about 6 to 12 cycles using a sample-barcoded 5' primer and a J-beta primer mix. TCRdb passed the 5' RACE reads through MiXCR, listing each CDR3 protein once. The profile covers some 1.6 million distinct CDR3 sequences, with about 32% appearing a single time and 10% to 12% taken by the ten largest. V gave up 0 bases and J gave up 4 bases; unmatched junction bases: 4. CDR1 is MNHNY, CDR2 SVGAGI, per germline (reference sequence). The CDR3 runs 15 residues. This clonotype was picked up a small number of times. Antigen: not known. This chain joins TRBV6-6 and TRBJ2-3, with 7 positions matching TRBD2. The clonotype comes from a woman aged 25 to 39 in good health. The specimen sequenced was blood. CDR3 protein: CASSYSNGGADTQYF. The CDR3 coding sequence is TGTGCCAGCAGTTACTCGAATGGGGGGGCAGATACGCAGTATTTT.